The TCR beta chain described here comes from a study of regulatory T cells in long-lasting Graves disease. Points from the study as a whole: The study found persistent patients shared more public clonotypes (around 2,500) than new patients (approximately 870).

Specified time point: newly diagnosed GD, antithyroid drugs for less than 3 months. Extracted RNA from PBMCs served as the source of the TCR library. Trimming pared 1 base from V and 0 bases from J, leaving 6 bases between. The germline V gene has CDR1 SGHNT and CDR2 YENEEA. The CDR3 consists of 14 residues. Points on this clonotype: Its antigen is currently unknown.

With iRepertoire HTBI primers and Arm-PCR of CDR3 regions, TCR beta libraries were built. In TCRdb, the multiplex PCR reads were re-called with MiXCR into one record per CDR3 protein. The sample contains roughly 500,000 distinct CDR3 sequences, 13% of which appear only once. These data were also reused for a study on T cells in Graves' hyperthyroidism and ophthalmopathy. Per that paper: Hyperthyroidism, newly diagnosed and lasting under 2 months, affected patients aged 18 to 65. Thyroid ultrasound, orbital computed tomography, clinical symptoms, and serum thyroxine and TRAb underpinned diagnoses.

The sequenced sample was peripheral blood mononuclear cells (PBMCs), obtained at new diagnosis, from a patient treated with antithyroid drugs. V gene TRBV11-3 combines with J gene TRBJ1-1; D gene unclear. The clonotype was recovered from a man aged 30-40 years with Graves disease. CDR3 loop: CASSLGEVNTEAFF. The CDR3 nucleotides read TGTGCCAGCAGCTTAGGGGAGGTGAACACTGAAGCTTTCTTT. The whole variable domain, remainder taken from reference TRBV11-3 and TRBJ1-1, is EAGVVQSPRYKIIEKKQPVAFWCNPISGHNTLYWYLQNLGQGPELLIRYENEEAVDDSQLPKDRFSAERLKGVDSTLKIQPAELGDSAVYLCASSLGEVNTEAFFGQGTRLTVV.